This T cell receptor beta chain is drawn from a study of blood T cell repertoires in COVID-19 (TCRdb year 2020). With respect to the entire study: The collaborator samples originated in the United States, Italy and Spain and spanned the acute and convalescent phases of COVID-19. Samples came from the ongoing ImmuneRACE study (first 160 participants) plus 1,254 subjects from 6 global collaborators. The repertoires were released in a freely available public database meant as a resource for research on the immune response to SARS-CoV-2. The sample metadata nearly always contained a de-identified subject ID, COVID-19 status, age in years and sex. Subjects who had been exposed to COVID-19, were actively infected with it, or had recovered from it provided the deeply sampled blood TCRbeta repertoires that made up the dataset. Where available, HLA class I and class II types were taken from metadata supplied by the sample provider and were not determined by assay-based typing. The material from the prospective study consisted of cDNA or gDNA derived from T cells, B-cell-depleted T cells, or PBMCs. Overall study results and their limits: The quantity of clinical and demographic metadata differed by source and by participant and was supplied without curation.

The V end loses 0 bases and the J end loses 3 bases, and a stretch of 10 bases separates them. The CDR3, cysteine through phenylalanine, is 15 amino acids long. CDR3 DNA only is kept here, 45 bases in frame from base 1. Via the germline V gene, CDR1 is SGHRS and CDR2 YFSETQ. Collaborating institutions collected whole blood in K2EDTA tubes following their own protocols. For TCRbeta analysis, collaborators shipped samples in one of three forms: frozen whole blood, isolated PBMCs, or DNA extracted from either of those sample types. TCRbeta CDR3 regions were amplified from genomic DNA using the immunoSEQ Assay, a bias-controlled multiplex PCR. Processing in the source paper ran as follows. Nucleated cell counts per sample were estimated from amplification of reference gene primers within the assay. Sequence reads were collapsed and filtered to measure the absolute abundance of every unique TCRbeta CDR3 rearrangement. Productive Simpson clonality was computed per sample as the square root of Simpson's diversity index over productive rearrangements. TCRdb's version of the immuneACCESS table is confined to in-frame rearrangements and falls short of the full clone set. An unresolved V gene accounts for under half of the shortfall where checked; the remainder is of unknown origin. Clonal size and the V and J genes are those of that table, whereas D and trimming came from the DNA. For this sample there are 350,000 or so clones; about four fifths appear just once. Roughly 3% of the sample goes to the ten largest clones.

A word on this clone: Which antigen it targets is not known. No much larger clonotype is one base removed from it; base qualities were not supplied.

The receptor chain draws on TRBV5-1 and TRBJ2-1; TRBD1 is a weak D gene call, 5 bases matching. This clonotype originated in a young man with active or convalescent COVID-19. The sample was peripheral blood. The CDR3 protein sequence reads: CASSLGQLVYNEQFF. The nucleotide sequence is given as TGCGCCAGCAGCTTGGGACAGTTGGTCTACAATGAGCAGTTCTTC.